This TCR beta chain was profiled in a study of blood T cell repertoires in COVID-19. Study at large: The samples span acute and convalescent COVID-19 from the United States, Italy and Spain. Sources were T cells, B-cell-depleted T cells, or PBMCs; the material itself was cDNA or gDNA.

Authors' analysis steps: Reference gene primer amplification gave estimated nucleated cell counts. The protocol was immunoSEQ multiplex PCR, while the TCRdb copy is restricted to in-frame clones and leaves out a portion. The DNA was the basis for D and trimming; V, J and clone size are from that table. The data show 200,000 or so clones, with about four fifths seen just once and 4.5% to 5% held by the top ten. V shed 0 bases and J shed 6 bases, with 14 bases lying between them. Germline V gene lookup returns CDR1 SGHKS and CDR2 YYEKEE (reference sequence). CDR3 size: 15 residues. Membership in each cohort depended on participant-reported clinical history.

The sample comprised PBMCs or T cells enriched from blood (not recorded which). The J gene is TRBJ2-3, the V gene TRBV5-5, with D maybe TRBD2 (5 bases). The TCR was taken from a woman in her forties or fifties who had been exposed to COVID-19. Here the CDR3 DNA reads TGTGCCAGCAGCTTGGATGTGAATTGGGAGGATACGCAGTATTTT. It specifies CASSLDVNWEDTQYF.